This TCR beta chain appears in the sequencing data of a study of T cells in Graves' hyperthyroidism and ophthalmopathy. Study background: At initial diagnosis, before any treatment had begun, peripheral blood was obtained. Study outcomes and limitations: A median around 6.8 months before onset, the model predicted ophthalmopathy.

Details on this clonotype: The antigen is unknown.

Germline assignment: CDR1 KGHDR and CDR2 SFDVKD. V trimming: 3 bases; J trimming: 8 bases; junction bases outside the gene matches: 3. CDR3 size: 14 residues. Amplified regions were TCR beta CDR3 sequences from RNA transcripts. The HTBI primer set served for first-round RT-PCR of the TCR CDR3. TCRdb re-analysed the multiplex PCR reads in MiXCR, keeping a single row per CDR3 protein. Among more than 350,000 distinct CDR3 sequences, 12% to 15% were seen once, and the ten largest hold 15% to 20%. The source material was blood. This chain uses TRBV24-1 with TRBJ2-1; TRBD2 aligns across 10 bases. The clonotype originates from a woman aged 55-70 years with Graves' ophthalmopathy. CDR3 amino acids: CATSDTSGTYEQFF. CDR3 sequence (DNA): TGTGCCACCAGTGATACTAGCGGGACATATGAGCAGTTCTTC.